The source of this T cell receptor (beta chain) is a study of metastatic and nonmetastatic thyroid tumors. Each patient came to thyroid surgery without any prior treatment (of any kind). TCRdb re-processed the PCR reads through MiXCR. The sample shows tens of thousands of clones, about a sixth of them seen only once. As for this clone: One end of the junction does not line up with germline, which may come from a read error.

The CDR3 covers 14 residues. Germline V CDR1 and CDR2: MNHEY, SVGAGI. The origin of this receptor is a male donor with papillary thyroid cancer or a benign thyroid nodule (not recorded which). Some clones in this sample may be carry-over from other donors' samples. Sequences were obtained from blood. The chain uses TRBV6-5 and TRBJ1-1; D remains unclear. CDR3 in DNA: TGTGCCAGCAGTGACTCTTGTGTGAACACTGAGGCTTTCTTT. Residues: CASSDSCVNTEAFF.